This T cell receptor beta chain was identified in a study of T cells after yellow fever vaccination. Turning to the study itself: The SMART-Seq v4 Ultra Low Input method served to prepare the low-cell-number fractions.

The CDR3 is 14 residues long. Germline V gene sequence: CDR1 LNHNV, CDR2 YYDKDF (reference sequence). With 8 bases removed from V and 2 bases from J, the gap between germline ends came to 16 bases. TCRdb ran MiXCR on the 5' RACE reads and lists one entry per CDR3 protein. The repertoire includes hundreds of thousands of distinct CDR3 sequences, approximately 12% of them detected once, and 3% to 4% sits in the top ten. Study outcomes and limitations: Relatively few clonotypes were ones that appeared in both CD4 and CD8 compartments.

Points on this clonotype: Its antigen is not identified.

The chain joins TRBV15 to TRBJ2-7; D is ambiguous. The source of this sequence is a man aged 18 to 29 who received the YFV17D yellow fever vaccine. The sample consisted of CD4+ T cells sorted from PBMCs, taken 15 days after the yellow fever booster vaccination. The CDR3 reads CATGVYKLAYEQYV. Here the CDR3 DNA reads TGTGCCACCGGGGTTTATAAATTAGCCTACGAGCAGTACGTC.